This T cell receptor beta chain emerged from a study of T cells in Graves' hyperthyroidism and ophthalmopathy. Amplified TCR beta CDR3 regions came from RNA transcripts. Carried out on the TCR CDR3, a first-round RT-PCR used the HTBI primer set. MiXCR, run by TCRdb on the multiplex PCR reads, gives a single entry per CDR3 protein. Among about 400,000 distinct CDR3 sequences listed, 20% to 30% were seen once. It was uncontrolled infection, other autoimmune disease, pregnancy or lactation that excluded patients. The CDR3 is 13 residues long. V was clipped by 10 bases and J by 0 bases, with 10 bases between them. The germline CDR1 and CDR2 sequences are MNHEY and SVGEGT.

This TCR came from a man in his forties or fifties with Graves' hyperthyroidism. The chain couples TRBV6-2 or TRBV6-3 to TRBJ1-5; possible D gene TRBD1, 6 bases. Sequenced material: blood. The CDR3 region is CATGQYSNQPQHF. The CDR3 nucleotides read TGTGCCACCGGACAGTATAGCAATCAGCCCCAGCATTTT.